This TCR beta chain originates from a study of blood T cell repertoires in COVID-19. About the research overall: The United States, Italy and Spain supplied acute and convalescent COVID-19 samples.

With 2 bases clipped from V and 0 bases from J, the junction kept 6 bases outside the gene matches. CDR3 length: 16 residues. Germline CDR1 reads SGHNT; CDR2 reads YYREEE (reference sequence). Assay used: immunoSEQ multiplex PCR; TCRdb lists only in-frame clones, some missing. The sample consists of about 61,000 clones, about 90% of them appearing once. The chain is built from TRBV5-4 and TRBJ1-1; the match to TRBD1 covers 8 bases. This TCR came from a woman aged 45 to 65 with active or convalescent COVID-19. The material sequenced was peripheral blood. CDR3 nucleotides: TGTGCCAGCAGCTTACCAGGGGGCCCTCTGAACACTGAAGCTTTCTTT. As protein: CASSLPGGPLNTEAFF.